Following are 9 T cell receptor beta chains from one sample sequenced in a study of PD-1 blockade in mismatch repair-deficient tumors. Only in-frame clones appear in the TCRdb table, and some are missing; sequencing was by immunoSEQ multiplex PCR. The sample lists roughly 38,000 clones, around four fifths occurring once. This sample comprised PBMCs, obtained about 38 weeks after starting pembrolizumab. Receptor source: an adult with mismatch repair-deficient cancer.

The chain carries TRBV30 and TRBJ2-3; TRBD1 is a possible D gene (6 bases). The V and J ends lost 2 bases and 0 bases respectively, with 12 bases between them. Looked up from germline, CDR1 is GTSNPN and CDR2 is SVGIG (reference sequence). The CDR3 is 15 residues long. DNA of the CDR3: TGTGCCTGGAGTTCTGGACAGAGTAGCACAGATACGCAGTATTTT. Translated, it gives CAWSSGQSSTDTQYF.

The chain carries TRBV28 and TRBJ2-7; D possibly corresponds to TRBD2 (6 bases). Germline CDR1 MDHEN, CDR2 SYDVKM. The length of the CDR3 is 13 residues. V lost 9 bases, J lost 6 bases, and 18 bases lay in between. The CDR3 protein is CARFAGGASEQYF. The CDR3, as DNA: TGTGCCAGATTTGCTGGAGGGGCCAGCGAGCAGTACTTC.

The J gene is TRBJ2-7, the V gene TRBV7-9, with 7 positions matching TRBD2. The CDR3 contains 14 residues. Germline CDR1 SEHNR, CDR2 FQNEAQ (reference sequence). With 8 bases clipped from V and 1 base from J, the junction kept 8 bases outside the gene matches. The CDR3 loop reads CASDAGESSYEQYF. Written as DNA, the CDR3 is TGTGCCAGCGATGCGGGAGAATCTTCCTACGAGCAGTACTTC. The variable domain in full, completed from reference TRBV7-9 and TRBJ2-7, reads DTGVSQNPRHKITKRGQNVTFRCDPISEHNRLYWYRQTLGQGPEFLTYFQNEAQLEKSRLLSDRFSAERPKGSFSTLEIQRTEQGDSAMYLCASDAGESSYEQYFGPGTRLTVT.

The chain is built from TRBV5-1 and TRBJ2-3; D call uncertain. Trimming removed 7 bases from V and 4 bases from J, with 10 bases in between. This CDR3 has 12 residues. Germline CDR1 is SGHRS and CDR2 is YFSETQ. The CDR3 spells CASGVISDTQYF. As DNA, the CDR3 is TGCGCCAGCGGAGTGATCTCAGATACGCAGTATTTT.

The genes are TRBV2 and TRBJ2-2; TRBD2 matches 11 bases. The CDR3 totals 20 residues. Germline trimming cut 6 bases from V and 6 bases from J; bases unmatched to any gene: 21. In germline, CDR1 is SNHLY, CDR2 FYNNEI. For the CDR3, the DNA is TGTGCCAGCAGCATACTAGCGGGAGCTAGAACACCGGGGGCCGCCGGGGAGCTGTTTTTT. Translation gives CASSILAGARTPGAAGELFF.

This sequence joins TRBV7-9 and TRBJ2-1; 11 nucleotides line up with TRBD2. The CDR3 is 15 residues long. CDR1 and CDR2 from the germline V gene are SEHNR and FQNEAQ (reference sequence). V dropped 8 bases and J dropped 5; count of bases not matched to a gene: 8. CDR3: CASELSGRVHNEQFF. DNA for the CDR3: TGTGCCAGCGAACTTAGCGGGAGGGTACACAATGAGCAGTTCTTC.

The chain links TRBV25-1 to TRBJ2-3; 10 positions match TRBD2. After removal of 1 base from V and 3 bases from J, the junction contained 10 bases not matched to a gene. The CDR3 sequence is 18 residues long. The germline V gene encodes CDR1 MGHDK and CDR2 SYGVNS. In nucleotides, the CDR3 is TGTGCCAGCAGTGAATTAAGGGGAGCGGGAGGGCCGACAGATACGCAGTATTTT. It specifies CASSELRGAGGPTDTQYF.

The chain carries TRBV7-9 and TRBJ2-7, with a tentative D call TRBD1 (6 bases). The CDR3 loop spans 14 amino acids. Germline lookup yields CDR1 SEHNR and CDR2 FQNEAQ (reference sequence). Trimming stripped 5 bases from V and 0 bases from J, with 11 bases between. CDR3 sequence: CASSLARGSYEQYF. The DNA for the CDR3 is TGTGCCAGCAGCCTTGCCAGGGGCTCCTACGAGCAGTACTTC.

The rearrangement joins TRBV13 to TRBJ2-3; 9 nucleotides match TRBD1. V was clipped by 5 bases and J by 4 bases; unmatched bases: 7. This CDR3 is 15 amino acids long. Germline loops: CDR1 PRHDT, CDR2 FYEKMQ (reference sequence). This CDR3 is CASSERQGGPDTQYF. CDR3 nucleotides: TGTGCCAGCAGCGAGAGACAGGGGGGGCCAGATACGCAGTATTTT. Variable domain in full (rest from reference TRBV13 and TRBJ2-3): AAGVIQSPRHLIKEKRETATLKCYPIPRHDTVYWYQQGPGQDPQFLISFYEKMQSDKGSIPDRFSAQQFSDYHSELNMSSLELGDSALYFCASSERQGGPDTQYFGPGTRLTVL.